The rows below give T cell receptor beta chains drawn from one sample of a study of blood T cells in healthy people across ages. TCRdb reprocessed the 5' RACE reads with MiXCR, giving one entry per CDR3 protein. The table has more than 1,400,000 distinct CDR3 sequences, roughly 40% seen once. Sequenced sample: blood. Receptors were obtained from a woman aged 18-30 years in good health. CDR3s include the opening cysteine and the closing phenylalanine or tryptophan. D genes are given only for firm matches. Size values are once, few and many counts, or a class for expanded clones, and some rows have none.

few,NA,TRBV15,TRBJ2-7,15,TGTGCCACCAGCAGAGATTTAGGACGGAATAACGAGCAGTACTTC,CATSRDLGRNNEQYF
NA,TRBD2,TRBV20-1,TRBJ2-3,15,TGCAGTGCTCAAATACTAGCGGGAAACACAGATACGCAGTATTTT,CSAQILAGNTDTQYF
NA,NA,TRBV6-1,TRBJ2-3,15,TGTGCCAGCAGTGAACTCGGGCAGGGCACAGATACGCAGTATTTT,CASSELGQGTDTQYF
NA,TRBD1,TRBV29-1,TRBJ2-3,12,TGCAGCGCTACAGGGGTTGCAGATACGCAGTATTTT,CSATGVADTQYF
NA,TRBD2,TRBV12-3/TRBV12-4,TRBJ2-2,17,TGTGCCAGCAGTCCAGAGGGTAGCGGGGGGGCGACGGGGGAGCTGTTTTTT,CASSPEGSGGATGELFF
few,NA,TRBV6-5,TRBJ1-1,14,TGTGCCAGCGGGTCACATCCTATGAACACTGAAGCTTTCTTT,CASGSHPMNTEAFF
few,NA,TRBV10-3,TRBJ2-5,13,TGTGCCATCAGTTTGGACAGTCCGGAGACCCAGTACTTC,CAISLDSPETQYF
NA,NA,TRBV5-1,TRBJ2-5,14,TGCGCCAGCAGCCCGCCCCTCGACTTCAATGAGCAGTACTTC,CASSPPLDFNEQYF
NA,NA,TRBV20-1,TRBJ2-3,18,TGCAGTGCTAGAGATCTCGTAGGTGGGGCTGGGGGCACAGATACGCAGTATTTT,CSARDLVGGAGGTDTQYF
NA,TRBD2,TRBV5-1,TRBJ2-1,20,TGCGCCAGCAGCGTTGGGTTTCCGGGACTAGCGGTCGGCTCCTACAATGAGCAGTTCTTC,CASSVGFPGLAVGSYNEQFF
NA,TRBD2,TRBV7-2,TRBJ2-1,19,TGTGCCAGCAGCTTAAGGGGACTAGCGGGGGGTAATTCCTACAATGAGCAGTTCTTC,CASSLRGLAGGNSYNEQFF
few,NA,TRBV20-1,TRBJ2-1,13,TGCAGTCTCAGGGGGGCATCCTACAATGAGCAGTTCTTC,CSLRGASYNEQFF
NA,TRBD2,TRBV4-2,TRBJ2-7,20,TGTGCCAGCAGCCAAGAAATACTTTCTAGCGGGGGGGCTTTCTCCTACGAGCAGTACTTC,CASSQEILSSGGAFSYEQYF
NA,NA,TRBV19,TRBJ1-6,11,TGTGCCAGTATGGGATCGGGGGCCCTCCACTTT,CASMGSGALHF
NA,NA,TRBV2,TRBJ1-2,12,TGTGCCAGCTCTGGACAGATCTATGGCTACACCTTC,CASSGQIYGYTF
NA,NA,TRBV3-1,TRBJ2-1,14,TGTGCCAGCAGCCCGAGAGAGCCCCGGAATGAGCAGTTCTTC,CASSPREPRNEQFF
few,NA,TRBV21-1,TRBJ2-1,12,TGTGCCAGCAGCGGCGGGACCAATGAGCAGTTCTTC,CASSGGTNEQFF
NA,NA,TRBV5-1,TRBJ2-1,18,TGCGCCAGCAGCCCAACCCTGGGATTCGGGGGCTCCTACAATGAGCAGTTCTTC,CASSPTLGFGGSYNEQFF
NA,TRBD1,TRBV24-1,TRBJ1-2,13,TGTGCCACCAGTGGCGACAGGGGTTATGGCTACACCTTC,CATSGDRGYGYTF
few,TRBD2,TRBV4-2,TRBJ2-1,16,TGTGCCAGCAGCCAAGGTGGCGGGGGATCCTACAATGAGCAGTTCTTC,CASSQGGGGSYNEQFF
NA,NA,TRBV10-2,TRBJ2-7,15,TGCGCCCACAGTGGGCAGGCGCCCCATCCTTACGAGCAGTACTTC,CAHSGQAPHPYEQYF
NA,NA,TRBV7-2,TRBJ2-3,16,TGTGCCAGCAGCGCTCAGACAGGAGTCGGGACAGATACGCAGTATTTT,CASSAQTGVGTDTQYF
few,NA,TRBV6-1,TRBJ2-3,14,TGTGCCAGCAGTGAGTATAGGAACACAGATACGCAGTATTTT,CASSEYRNTDTQYF